Below, 26 T cell receptor beta chains from the same sample are listed, as sequenced in a study of OX40 agonist ivuxolimab in advanced cancers. The protocol was immunoSEQ multiplex PCR, while the TCRdb copy is restricted to in-frame clones and leaves out a portion. The sample yields 100,000 to 150,000 clones, around 93% seen once. The sequencing used CD4+ or CD8+ T cells sorted from blood, collected in a trial of the OX40 agonist ivuxolimab. The source is an adult with an advanced solid tumor such as melanoma, head and neck, liver or kidney cancer.

CDR3 sequence reads: CASSGGGSSYNEQFF. The CDR3 bases are TGTGCCAGCAGCGGCGGGGGAAGCTCCTACAATGAGCAGTTCTTC. The chain employs TRBV7-3 and TRBJ2-1; 7 bases align to TRBD2. J was trimmed by 0 bases and V by 5 bases; bases with no gene match: 4. The V gene's germline CDR1 is SGHTA and CDR2 FQGTGA. The CDR3 is 15 amino acids.

This chain uses TRBV4-2 with TRBJ1-1; D gene uncertain. Germline CDR1 LGHNA, CDR2 YNFKEQ. Between the trimmed V and J ends, which lost 0 bases and 8 bases, there was a span of 7 bases. There are 12 residues in the CDR3. The CDR3 protein is CASSQDRREAFF. CDR3 in DNA: TGTGCCAGCAGCCAAGACAGGCGGGAAGCTTTCTTT.

The chain has TRBV6-5 and TRBJ2-7; D call uncertain. Between the trimmed V and J ends, which lost 5 bases and 2 bases, there was a span of 13 bases. Germline V gene data show CDR1 as MNHEY and CDR2 as SVGAGI. The length of the CDR3 is 14 residues. The CDR3 spells CASSIRPRAYEQYF. CDR3 DNA sequence: TGTGCCAGCAGTATACGGCCTAGAGCCTACGAGCAGTACTTC.

This rearrangement joins TRBV27 to TRBJ2-1, with D perhaps matching TRBD2 (5 bases). This CDR3 spans 13 amino acids. From germline, CDR1 is MNHEY and CDR2 SMNVEV (reference sequence). V was trimmed by 6 bases and J by 2 bases, leaving 8 bases between them. Written as DNA, the CDR3 is TGTGCCAGCAGGCTGCGGGCCTACAATGAGCAGTTCTTC. Its translation is CASRLRAYNEQFF.

This rearrangement joins TRBV7-2 to TRBJ2-7; 7 bases match TRBD2. Germline V gene lookup returns CDR1 SGHTA and CDR2 FQGNSA. V lost 6 bases to trimming and J lost 5 bases; unmatched junction nucleotides: 7. The CDR3 has 13 amino acids. For the CDR3, the DNA is TGTGCCAGCAGACGGGACTACTTTGACGAGCAGTACTTC. Encoded protein: CASRRDYFDEQYF.

The chain has TRBV27 and TRBJ1-1; TRBD1 might be the D (6 bases). This CDR3 is 14 amino acids long. Trimming took off 5 bases at V and 3 bases at J, with 13 bases between the two ends. Germline loops: CDR1 MNHEY, CDR2 SMNVEV (reference sequence). CDR3 region: CASSPQGGDTEAFF. Written as DNA, the CDR3 is TGTGCCAGCAGTCCCCAAGGGGGGGACACTGAAGCTTTCTTT.

The V call is TRBV5-8, the J call TRBJ2-5; D remains unclear. Germline V gene sequence: CDR1 SGHTS, CDR2 YDEGEE. This CDR3 is built from 13 residues. V shed 1 base and J shed 3 bases, with 7 bases lying between them. CDR3 sequence: CASSLRREETQYF. In DNA, the CDR3 is TGTGCCAGCAGCTTGAGGAGAGAAGAGACCCAGTACTTC.

The J gene is TRBJ1-5, the V gene TRBV28; D gene uncertain. The germline V and J ends were trimmed by 5 bases and 2 bases, with 19 bases remaining between them. Germline V lookup: CDR1 MDHEN, CDR2 SYDVKM. The CDR3 extends over 17 amino acids. CDR3 loop: CASSTAPRDAGNQPQHF. CDR3 bases: TGTGCCAGCAGTACTGCCCCGAGGGATGCGGGCAATCAGCCCCAGCATTTT.

This chain connects TRBV10-2 to TRBJ1-2; D may be TRBD1 (5 bases). This CDR3 has 15 residues. Germline CDR1 reads WSHSY; CDR2 reads SAAADI. V was cut by 0 bases and J by 1 base, with 9 bases left in between. CDR3 bases: TGCGCCAGCAGTGAGTCTCCAGGGCTTAACTATGGCTACACCTTC. Translating gives CASSESPGLNYGYTF.

V usage is TRBV10-3 and J usage is TRBJ1-2; D gene ambiguous. In germline, CDR1 is ENHRY, CDR2 SYGVKD. V lost 8 bases to trimming and J lost 2 bases, with 9 bases between them. CDR3 length equals 12 residues. The CDR3 is CAISRENYGYTF. The CDR3, as DNA: TGTGCCATCTCCCGGGAGAACTATGGCTACACCTTC.

CDR3: CASSFTSGTLYNEQFF. The CDR3 region has the DNA TGCGCCAGCAGCTTTACTAGCGGTACCCTCTACAATGAGCAGTTCTTC. The J gene is TRBJ2-1, the V gene TRBV5-1; 8 bases map to TRBD2. The V gene end was trimmed by 2 bases and the J gene end by 3 bases; junction bases not matched to a gene: 7. The germline V gene encodes CDR1 SGHRS and CDR2 YFSETQ. This CDR3 is built from 16 residues.

As for this clone: Within the sample, other DNA sequences also encode this same CDR3. The chain combines TRBV5-4 with TRBJ2-7; 8 bases map to TRBD1. V was clipped by 1 base and J by 1 base; unmatched bases: 1. The germline CDR1 and CDR2 sequences are SGHNT and YYREEE (reference sequence). This CDR3 has 14 residues. The CDR3, as DNA: TGTGCCAGCAGCTTGCAGGGGGCATCCTACGAGCAGTACTTC. This encodes CASSLQGASYEQYF.

The J gene is TRBJ2-7, the V gene TRBV27; unclear D gene. The CDR3 is 12 residues long. The germline gives CDR1 MNHEY, CDR2 SMNVEV (reference sequence). V lost 6 bases and J 7 bases, leaving 13 bases between the germline ends. CDR3 DNA sequence: TGTGCCAGCAGCACGATTGCCCAGGAGCAGTACTTC. It is translated as CASSTIAQEQYF.

The chain carries TRBV9 and TRBJ1-1, with D unresolved. The length of the CDR3 is 13 residues. V lost 0 bases, J lost 2 bases, and 5 bases lay in between. The germline gives CDR1 SGDLS, CDR2 YYNGEE. The CDR3 bases are TGTGCCAGCAGCGTAGAGGGAAACACTGAAGCTTTCTTT. Translated: CASSVEGNTEAFF.

CDR3 sequence: CASSQDPVVVNEKLFF. The CDR3 bases are TGTGCCAGCAGCCAAGACCCCGTGGTAGTTAATGAAAAACTGTTTTTT. The chain couples TRBV4-2 to TRBJ1-4; D ambiguous. The CDR3 consists of 16 residues. Trimming left V 0 bases short and J 4 bases short, with 12 bases between. In germline, CDR1 is LGHNA, CDR2 YNFKEQ.

The V gene is TRBV19, the J gene TRBJ2-5; D may be TRBD1 (6 bases). The CDR3 is 13 residues long. Trimming stripped 4 bases from V and 1 base from J, with 7 bases between. CDR1 is LNHDA and CDR2 is SQIVND in the germline V gene (reference sequence). CDR3 sequence: CASSRQAQETQYF. The CDR3 DNA reads as TGTGCCAGTAGTAGACAGGCCCAAGAGACCCAGTACTTC.

The V and J genes are TRBV18 and TRBJ2-5; D uncertain. V gave up 8 bases and J gave up 2 bases, with 12 bases separating them. This CDR3 has 13 residues. Germline values: CDR1 KGHSH, CDR2 LQKENI. The CDR3 sequence: CASATDIQETQYF. The CDR3 region has the DNA TGTGCCAGCGCCACTGATATACAAGAGACCCAGTACTTC.

This chain joins TRBV7-2 and TRBJ1-1; D gene unclear. The CDR3 is 15 residues long. The V gene's germline CDR1 is SGHTA and CDR2 FQGNSA. V was shortened by 1 base and J by 0 bases, with 9 bases between the two germline ends. The CDR3: CASSLGLGMNTEAFF. The CDR3 DNA reads as TGTGCCAGCAGCTTAGGCTTAGGAATGAACACTGAAGCTTTCTTT.

The V and J genes are TRBV4-2 and TRBJ1-1; D is unresolved. This CDR3 is built from 13 residues. Trimming pared 6 bases from V and 3 bases from J, leaving 11 bases between. The germline gives CDR1 LGHNA, CDR2 YNFKEQ. CDR3 nucleotides: TGTGCCAGCAGTTTACAGACTCACACTGAAGCTTTCTTT. Its protein is CASSLQTHTEAFF.

The CDR3 protein is CASSPGANTEAFF. DNA of the CDR3: TGTGCCAGCTCACCCGGAGCGAACACTGAAGCTTTCTTT. The gene calls are TRBV18 and TRBJ1-1; D gene uncertain. There are 13 residues in the CDR3. The V end lost 3 bases, the J end lost 1 base, and 6 bases lay between the germline ends. Per germline, CDR1 KGHSH and CDR2 LQKENI.

The chain uses TRBV2 and TRBJ2-7, with a weak D call TRBD1 (6 bases). The ends were cut back, 3 bases at V and 4 bases at J, with 16 bases in the middle. In germline, CDR1 is SNHLY, CDR2 FYNNEI. CDR3 length: 15 residues. The CDR3 DNA follows: TGTGCCAGCAGTGACTCTCCCCAGGGGCTATACGAGCAGTACTTC. This codes for CASSDSPQGLYEQYF.

The chain links TRBV28 to TRBJ1-2; TRBD1 matches at 7 bases. The CDR3 has 18 residues. V shed 3 bases and J 8 bases; nucleotides not matched to a gene: 21. CDR1 is MDHEN, CDR2 SYDVKM, per germline. The CDR3 sequence is CASSLAVHRGPLGWGYTF. CDR3 DNA: TGTGCCAGCAGTTTGGCAGTACACAGGGGCCCGCTTGGTTGGGGCTACACCTTC.

With regard to this clone: A read error may produce the germline difference seen at one junction end. The chain combines TRBV28 with TRBJ1-2, with 7 bases identical to TRBD1. Germline CDR1 is MDHEN and CDR2 is SYDVKM. The CDR3 sequence is 16 residues long. CDR3 nucleotide sequence: TGTGCCGGCAGTTTTCCCGGACAGGCGGCTAACTATGGCTACACCTTC. This translates into CAGSFPGQAANYGYTF.

This clone was seen only once. The chain recombines TRBV5-4 with TRBJ1-1; D is unclear. V was clipped by 0 bases and J by 0 bases, with 12 bases between them. Germline V CDR1 and CDR2: SGHNT, YYREEE (reference sequence). This CDR3 has 16 residues. Written as DNA, the CDR3 is TGTGCCAGCAGCTTGGTTGGAAGGCTGCTGAACACTGAAGCTTTCTTT. Amino acids: CASSLVGRLLNTEAFF.

As regards this clone: The same CDR3 is also encoded by other DNA sequences in this sample. The V call is TRBV5-1, the J call TRBJ1-5; no clear D gene. Per the germline V gene, CDR1 is SGHRS and CDR2 is YFSETQ. This CDR3 is built from 14 residues. V dropped 0 bases and J dropped 2 bases, with 6 bases sitting between them. CDR3 in amino acids: CASSLEFGNQPQHF. The CDR3 nucleotides are TGCGCCAGCAGCTTGGAATTCGGCAATCAGCCCCAGCATTTT.

The chain combines TRBV20-1 with TRBJ2-1, with 8 nucleotides matching TRBD2. CDR1 and CDR2 from the germline V gene are DFQATT and SNEGSKA (reference sequence). CDR3 length equals 11 residues. Trimming at V came to 5 bases and at J to 16 bases, leaving 10 bases not matched to a gene. The CDR3 sequence: CSAPLAALSFF. The CDR3 nucleotides read TGCAGTGCTCCACTAGCGGCACTAAGTTTCTTC.